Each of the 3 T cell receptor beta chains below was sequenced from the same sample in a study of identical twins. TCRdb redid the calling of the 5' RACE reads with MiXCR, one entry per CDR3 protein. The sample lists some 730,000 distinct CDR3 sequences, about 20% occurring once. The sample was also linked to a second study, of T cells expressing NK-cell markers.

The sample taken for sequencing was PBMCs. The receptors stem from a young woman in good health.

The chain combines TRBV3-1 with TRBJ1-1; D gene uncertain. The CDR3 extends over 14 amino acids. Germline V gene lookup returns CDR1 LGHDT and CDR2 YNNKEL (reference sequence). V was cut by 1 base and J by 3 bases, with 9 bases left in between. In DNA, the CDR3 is TGTGCCAGCAGCCAAGTTGGAGCATACACTGAAGCTTTCTTT. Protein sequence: CASSQVGAYTEAFF.

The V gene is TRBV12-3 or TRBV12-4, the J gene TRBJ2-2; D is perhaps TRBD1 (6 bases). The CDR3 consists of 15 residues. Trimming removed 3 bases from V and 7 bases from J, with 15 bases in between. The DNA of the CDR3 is TGTGCCAGCAGTTTGGGGGCTTCGAGGGGCGGGGAGCTGTTTTTT. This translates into CASSLGASRGGELFF.

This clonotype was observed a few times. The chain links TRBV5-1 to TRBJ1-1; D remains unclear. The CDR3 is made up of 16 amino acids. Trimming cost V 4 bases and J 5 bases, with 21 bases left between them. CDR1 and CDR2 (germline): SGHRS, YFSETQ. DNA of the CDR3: TGCGCCAGCAGCCACCCATACTCCGGCCAAAGAACTGAAGCTTTCTTT. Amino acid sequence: CASSHPYSGQRTEAFF.